What follows describes a single T cell receptor (beta chain). Antigen: not known. This specimen comes from a study of response to subunit inactivated influenza vaccine. TCRdb re-called the RT-PCR reads through MiXCR, storing one row per CDR3 protein. The table has more than 250,000 distinct CDR3 sequences, 20% to 25% seen once; the top ten hold about a tenth. General study results and limits: Each seasonal flu vaccination may recruit only limited new T cells, authors suggested.

This clonotype originated in a man in his fifties or sixties who received an inactivated influenza vaccine. The sample was PBMCs from blood, taken approximately 22 months after vaccination.

The DNA of the CDR3 is TGTGCCAGTAGTCCCCGCCCCCAGAGGGGGTTTTACAATGAGCAGTTCTTC. This translates into CASSPRPQRGFYNEQFF. The chain links TRBV19 to TRBJ2-1; weak D call: TRBD1 (6 bases). Deletions cut 5 bases from V and 4 bases from J, with 21 bases between. This CDR3 has 17 residues. Germline CDR1 is LNHDA and CDR2 is SQIVND (reference sequence).